Listed below are T cell receptor beta chains from one sample, sequenced in a study of follicular helper T cells after annual influenza vaccination. Sequencing used immunoSEQ multiplex PCR; TCRdb keeps in-frame clones, though not all of them. The table shows about 9,700 clones, with approximately 87% occurring only once. The specimen was CXCR5- memory CD4+ T cells sorted from blood, collected 7 days after influenza vaccination. The receptors stem from an adult who received the influenza vaccine. Both conserved end residues are trimmed from each CDR3. Fields, in order: J gene, D gene, V gene, CDR3 protein. A D gene is named only where the DNA matches it firmly.

J: TRBJ1-4; D: TRBD1; V: TRBV5-8; CDR3: ASSFDRGLALEKLF
J: TRBJ2-5; D: NA; V: TRBV28; CDR3: ASSLPTAQETQY
J: TRBJ1-6; D: TRBD1; V: TRBV28; CDR3: ASVPSRGRSNSPLH
J: TRBJ2-7; D: NA; V: TRBV2; CDR3: ASRPGRANEQY
J: TRBJ1-3; D: NA; V: TRBV18; CDR3: ASLGPDSGNTIY
J: TRBJ1-5; D: TRBD1; V: TRBV7-8; CDR3: ASSWDREFQPQH
J: TRBJ1-2; D: NA; V: TRBV10-3; CDR3: AIRGVDLYGYT
J: TRBJ1-6; D: NA; V: TRBV21-1; CDR3: ASSKVIGVNDSAYNSPLH
J: TRBJ2-6; D: NA; V: TRBV30; CDR3: AWSVGLSGANVLT
J: TRBJ1-2; D: NA; V: TRBV9; CDR3: ASSARGRGYT
J: TRBJ2-2; D: TRBD2; V: TRBV7-3; CDR3: ASSFGLAGVTGELF
J: TRBJ2-1; D: TRBD1; V: TRBV6-4; CDR3: ASRGQGIGNEQF
J: TRBJ2-3; D: TRBD2; V: TRBV19; CDR3: ASRGSGAAGDTQY
J: TRBJ2-5; D: NA; V: TRBV7-3; CDR3: ASSFTNQETQY
J: TRBJ1-1; D: NA; V: TRBV7-9; CDR3: ASSPGRL
J: TRBJ2-7; D: TRBD2; V: TRBV27; CDR3: ASSQGEGMTYEQY
J: TRBJ2-2; D: NA; V: TRBV11-2; CDR3: ASSPLQGHTGELF
J: TRBJ1-2; D: NA; V: TRBV10-3; CDR3: AISDQANGYT
J: TRBJ2-2; D: NA; V: TRBV5-5; CDR3: ASSLVGENTGELF
J: TRBJ2-7; D: TRBD2; V: TRBV7-2; CDR3: ASSNSGGASEQY
J: TRBJ1-2; D: NA; V: TRBV28; CDR3: ASSLRLYGYT
J: TRBJ2-3; D: NA; V: TRBV28; CDR3: ASKSTDTQY
J: TRBJ1-6; D: NA; V: TRBV6-1; CDR3: ASRSHRAASTLH
J: TRBJ1-1; D: NA; V: TRBV28; CDR3: ASSFLSGGGTEAF
J: TRBJ2-2; D: NA; V: TRBV6-4; CDR3: ASRAILTGELF
J: TRBJ2-2; D: NA; V: TRBV7-2; CDR3: ASSPPRANTGELF
J: TRBJ1-5; D: NA; V: TRBV6-1; CDR3: ASSLGGIEPQH
J: TRBJ2-7; D: NA; V: TRBV5-5; CDR3: ASSLGPVSYEQY
J: TRBJ2-5; D: NA; V: TRBV30; CDR3: AWRTGPETQY
J: TRBJ2-7; D: NA; V: TRBV4-1; CDR3: ASSRSGLYEQY
J: TRBJ1-5; D: NA; V: TRBV9; CDR3: ASSFRGGNQPQH
J: TRBJ2-5; D: TRBD2; V: TRBV28; CDR3: ASSSFVGRGDETQY
J: TRBJ1-5; D: NA; V: TRBV2; CDR3: ASSDSWGVQPQH
J: TRBJ2-7; D: TRBD2; V: TRBV10-3; CDR3: AISGGLAGADEQY
J: TRBJ2-7; D: NA; V: TRBV28; CDR3: ASAQGGGWNEQY
J: TRBJ1-1; D: NA; V: TRBV12-5; CDR3: ASGINEIEAF
J: TRBJ2-3; D: NA; V: TRBV7-2; CDR3: ASSLYSDTQY
J: TRBJ2-7; D: TRBD2; V: TRBV6-5; CDR3: ASSLAGRTYEQY
J: TRBJ2-7; D: TRBD2; V: TRBV6-5; CDR3: ASSRGSGTSQY
J: TRBJ2-2; D: NA; V: TRBV11-3; CDR3: ASSLANTGELF
J: TRBJ2-3; D: NA; V: TRBV2; CDR3: ASPIAGQPDTQY
J: TRBJ2-1; D: TRBD1; V: TRBV4-3; CDR3: ASSQNRGLSNEQF
J: TRBJ2-7; D: NA; V: TRBV29-1; CDR3: SAGAPNEQY